This is a list of T cell receptor beta chains from one sample in a study of CD8 T cells in ankylosing spondylitis. Via MiXCR, TCRdb re-called the 5' RACE reads, giving one row per CDR3 protein. The sample holds 250,000 to 400,000 distinct CDR3 sequences, approximately 10% seen once. The sequencing sample was made of blood, either unsorted or a sorted T cell fraction (not recorded which). Receptors were obtained from a female donor with ankylosing spondylitis or in good health (not recorded which). Each CDR3 is given without its conserved first and last residue. The D gene is left open where the match is weak. A row's size may be missing; if present it is once, few, many or a size class.

D	size	J	V	CDR3
-	-	TRBJ2-5	TRBV20-1	SARGWTVKETQY
TRBD1	many	TRBJ1-1	TRBV6-5	ASSSGQGMEVGTEAF
-	many	TRBJ2-7	TRBV7-2	ASSLVGVHEQY
TRBD2	-	TRBJ2-7	TRBV4-1	ASRGLASGTYEQY
-	-	TRBJ2-6	TRBV5-6	ASSLVHINSGANVLT
-	many	TRBJ1-5	TRBV20-1	SAIDRYFDQPQH
TRBD1	few	TRBJ2-1	TRBV20-1	CARDLGRTGLTYNEQF
TRBD2	many	TRBJ2-1	TRBV27	ASTPGTSGSSSRRF
TRBD2	-	TRBJ2-1	TRBV11-2	ASSLDPSGRTTQF
TRBD2	-	TRBJ2-7	TRBV5-1	ASSLSPTAGDEQY
-	many	TRBJ2-1	TRBV7-2	ARPGEYNEQF
-	-	TRBJ2-7	TRBV28	ASSYQREGEY
-	-	TRBJ1-5	TRBV19	ASSALGVGRSNQPQH
-	many	TRBJ1-5	TRBV5-1	ASSPSSGNQPQH
-	many	TRBJ2-7	TRBV20-1	SAPQSSYEQY
TRBD1	many	TRBJ1-2	TRBV6-6	ASSHTGGDGYT